One and the same sample provided the 17 T cell receptor beta chains below, sequenced in a study of CD8 T cells in Susac syndrome. Random hexamers primed reverse transcription of about 0.45 to 1 ug RNA. Each CDR3 protein is one row after TCRdb ran MiXCR on the immunoSEQ multiplex PCR reads. The sample has about 140,000 distinct CDR3 sequences, 94% seen once. The specimen was CD8+ T cells from PBMCs. The receptors were gathered from a human donor in good health.

This clonotype was found once. This sequence joins TRBV12-3 or TRBV12-4 and TRBJ1-5, with a tentative D call TRBD1 (6 bases). CDR3 length equals 15 residues. With 6 bases removed from V and 2 bases from J, the gap between germline ends came to 14 bases. Written as DNA, the CDR3 is TGTGCCAGCAGGCAAAACAGGGAGGGCAATCAGCCCCAGCATTTT. As protein: CASRQNREGNQPQHF.

J is TRBJ2-3 and V is TRBV30; D gene uncertain. Germline CDR1 and CDR2: GTSNPN and SVGIG (reference sequence). Trimming pared 4 bases from V and 2 bases from J, leaving 13 bases between. The CDR3 covers 14 residues. The CDR3 loop is CAWTLRHYTDTQYF. DNA for the CDR3: TGTGCCTGGACTCTCAGGCATTACACAGATACGCAGTATTTT.

This chain uses TRBV7-9 with TRBJ1-1; no clear D gene. Germline V gives CDR1 SEHNR, CDR2 FQNEAQ (reference sequence). The CDR3 length is 12 residues. V was trimmed by 5 bases and J by 4 bases, leaving 8 bases between them. The CDR3 region is CASSRRATEAFF. CDR3 coding DNA: TGTGCCAGCAGCCGGAGGGCCACTGAAGCTTTCTTT.

This clonotype appeared a single time. The J gene is TRBJ2-1, the V gene TRBV28; 7 positions agree with TRBD1. Germline lookup yields CDR1 MDHEN and CDR2 SYDVKM. Trimming took 4 bases from V and 4 from J; bases not matched to a gene: 4. CDR3 length equals 14 residues. CDR3 DNA: TGTGCCAGCAGTTGGACAGGCGTTTACAATGAGCAGTTCTTC. Protein sequence: CASSWTGVYNEQFF.

The genes are TRBV29-1 and TRBJ2-2; D possibly uses TRBD1 or TRBD2 (5 bases each). Trimming left V 7 bases short and J 4 bases short, with 10 bases between. The CDR3 has 12 amino acids. Germline lookup yields CDR1 SQVTM and CDR2 ANQGSEA. The CDR3 nucleotides are TGCAGCGCCATTGGGGGCACCGGGGAGCTGTTTTTT. This codes for CSAIGGTGELFF.

This clonotype has just one count. The gene calls are TRBV27 and TRBJ1-2; D ambiguous. Germline-derived CDR1 and CDR2 are MNHEY and SMNVEV (reference sequence). The CDR3 runs to 15 residues. V was shortened by 3 bases and J by 4 bases, with 15 bases between the two germline ends. DNA for the CDR3: TGTGCCAGCAGTTTTCTGCTTGGCAGTGGCTATGGCTACACCTTC. This translates into CASSFLLGSGYGYTF.

The rearrangement uses TRBV5-6 and TRBJ1-1, with 7 positions matching TRBD1. This CDR3 region has 13 residues. Germline V CDR1 and CDR2: SGHDT, YYEEEE. V gave up 2 bases and J gave up 7 bases; unmatched junction bases: 5. The CDR3 region is CASSFAGGGEAFF. In DNA form, the CDR3 reads TGTGCCAGCAGCTTCGCAGGGGGAGGTGAAGCTTTCTTT.

V is TRBV7-9 and J is TRBJ2-1, with 13 positions matching TRBD2. The germline V gene encodes CDR1 SEHNR and CDR2 FQNEAQ (reference sequence). The CDR3 loop spans 15 amino acids. Trimming took 6 bases from V and 6 from J; bases not matched to a gene: 5. The CDR3 sequence: CASRPRTSGSNEQFF. CDR3 nucleotides: TGTGCCAGCAGACCCCGGACTAGCGGGAGCAATGAGCAGTTCTTC.

This chain links TRBV13 with TRBJ1-2, with TRBD1 matching over 8 bases. V trimming: 5 bases; J trimming: 4 bases; junction bases outside the gene matches: 9. This CDR3 has 15 amino acids. Germline V lookup: CDR1 PRHDT, CDR2 FYEKMQ (reference sequence). This CDR3 reads CASSIGQGVFYGYTF. CDR3 nucleotide sequence: TGTGCCAGCAGCATTGGACAGGGCGTATTCTATGGCTACACCTTC.

This chain connects TRBV7-9 to TRBJ2-5, with 7 bases identical to TRBD2. This CDR3 spans 18 amino acids. The J segment lost 4 bases and the V segment lost 5 bases, leaving 19 bases of the junction unmatched. Looked up from germline, CDR1 is SEHNR and CDR2 is FQNEAQ (reference sequence). CDR3 loop: CASSPVEEQLAEAETQYF. For the CDR3, the DNA is TGTGCCAGCAGCCCCGTTGAGGAACAGCTAGCGGAAGCAGAGACCCAGTACTTC.

This chain uses TRBV19 with TRBJ2-1; no clear D. The CDR3 consists of 14 residues. CDR1 is LNHDA and CDR2 is SQIVND in the germline V gene (reference sequence). V was clipped by 3 bases and J by 6 bases, with 12 bases between them. The CDR3 is CASSMGNQFNEQFF. The CDR3 bases are TGTGCCAGTAGTATGGGTAATCAATTCAATGAGCAGTTCTTC.

The rearrangement links TRBV5-1 to TRBJ2-7, with 9 bases matching TRBD1. V was pared by 1 base and J by 5 bases, with 1 base of the junction left unmatched. The CDR3 consists of 13 residues. The germline V gene has CDR1 SGHRS and CDR2 YFSETQ. DNA of the CDR3: TGCGCCAGCAGCTTGACAGGGGGCCACGAGCAGTACTTC. It translates to CASSLTGGHEQYF.

The V and J genes are TRBV5-1 and TRBJ2-7; TRBD1 might be the D (5 bases). The CDR3 covers 14 residues. V lost 3 bases, J lost 3 bases, and 13 bases lay in between. CDR1 and CDR2 (germline): SGHRS, YFSETQ. DNA for the CDR3: TGCGCCAGCAGCTCGGAAACAGGTCTCTACGAGCAGTACTTC. Protein sequence: CASSSETGLYEQYF.

The rearrangement uses TRBV18 and TRBJ2-5, with TRBD2 matching 7 bases. The CDR3 consists of 14 residues. Germline trimming cut 5 bases from V and 5 bases from J; bases unmatched to any gene: 8. CDR1 is KGHSH, CDR2 LQKENI, per germline. The CDR3 region has the DNA TGTGCCAGCTCAGCCAGCGGGATGACGGAGACCCAGTACTTC. Translation: CASSASGMTETQYF.

The V gene is TRBV2, the J gene TRBJ2-1, with TRBD2 as a possible D gene (6 bases). Trimming removed 8 bases from V and 6 bases from J, with 17 bases in between. There are 14 residues in the CDR3. Germline CDR1 SNHLY, CDR2 FYNNEI. The CDR3 DNA reads as TGTGCCAGCCTACTAGCAGCCGCGCCCAATGAGCAGTTCTTC. Translating it yields CASLLAAAPNEQFF. The variable domain in full, with the rest retrieved from reference TRBV2 and TRBJ2-1, is EPEVTQTPSHQVTQMGQEVILRCVPISNHLYFYWYRQILGQKVEFLVSFYNNEISEKSEIFDDQFSVERPDGSNFTLKIRSTKLEDSAMYFCASLLAAAPNEQFFGPGTRLTVL.

The CDR3 DNA is TGCAGCGTTGAAGGACAGGACTATGGCTACACCTTC. Amino acids: CSVEGQDYGYTF. V is TRBV29-1 and J is TRBJ1-2, with D possibly TRBD1 on 6 matching bases. Germline values: CDR1 SQVTM, CDR2 ANQGSEA. The CDR3 is 12 amino acids. Trimming removed 1 base at V and 3 bases at J, with 6 bases between.

This chain uses TRBV6-5 with TRBJ2-5, with D tentatively TRBD1 (6 bases). V was trimmed by 5 bases and J by 10 bases, leaving 20 bases between them. Germline V gives CDR1 MNHEY, CDR2 SVGAGI. The CDR3 totals 14 residues. DNA for the CDR3: TGTGCCAGCAGTCAAGGACAGCCCCCGGCCTACCAGTACTTC. Encoded protein: CASSQGQPPAYQYF.